The 27 T cell receptor beta chains below come from one sample, sequenced in a study of tumor and adjacent non-tumor tissue in lung cancer. No cell sorting was done before RNA was extracted from the tissue. Three rounds of nested PCR, following a modified ARM-PCR protocol, produced the TCRbeta library. One entry per CDR3 protein results from TCRdb running MiXCR on the multiplex PCR reads. The sample includes over 100,000 distinct CDR3 sequences, around 80% of them seen just once. The specimen sequenced was lung tumor tissue. These receptor sequences come from a woman aged 60-75 years with non-small cell lung cancer.

Points on this clonotype: The junction differs from germline at one of its ends, possibly a read error. This rearrangement joins TRBV4-3 to TRBJ2-7; 10 bases map to TRBD2. CDR1 LGHNA and CDR2 YSLEER come from the germline V gene. The CDR3 totals 15 residues. As DNA, the CDR3 is TGCGCCAGCAGCCAAGGGACTAGCGGAGCCTACGATCAGTACTTC. This encodes CASSQGTSGAYDQYF.

This clonotype was seen repeatedly, ten times or more. The V call is TRBV6-4, the J call TRBJ2-1; 14 bases align to TRBD2. The length of the CDR3 is 16 residues. From germline, CDR1 is MRHNA and CDR2 SNTAGT. The V and J ends lost 6 bases and 5 bases, in that order; junction bases with no gene match: 6. CDR3 DNA sequence: TGTGCCAGCAGCGGTGGGACTAGCGGGGGCAACAATGAGCAGTTCTTC. Encoded protein: CASSGGTSGGNNEQFF.

Concerning this clonotype itself: Mismatch with germline at one junction end may stem from a read error. The CDR3 loop reads CSAIHGGVPQETHYF. CDR3 coding DNA: TGCAGTGCTATACATGGAGGGGTTCCCCAAGAGACCCATTACTTC. This chain joins TRBV20-1 and TRBJ2-5; D is perhaps TRBD2 (6 bases). The length of the CDR3 is 15 residues. Germline assignment: CDR1 DFQATT and CDR2 SNEGSKA (reference sequence).

Comments on this clonotype: The CDR3 end shows no conserved phenylalanine or tryptophan, and so a read error is likely. The gene calls are TRBV10-3 and TRBJ2-1; possibly TRBD1 for D (5 bases). The CDR3 contains 18 residues. The V end was cut by 2 bases, the J end by 4 bases, with 21 bases between. The germline V gene encodes CDR1 ENHRY and CDR2 SYGVKD. The CDR3 coding sequence is TGTGCCATCAGTGAGGATGACAGTGGAACACGCTCATACAATGAGCAGTTCTCC. Translated, it gives CAISEDDSGTRSYNEQFS.

This clonotype was counted a single time. The gene calls are TRBV12-3 or TRBV12-4 and TRBJ1-3; D is undetermined. CDR3 length: 13 residues. Deletions cut 9 bases from V and 3 bases from J, with 12 bases between. This chain's CDR3 is CARRRGDGNTIYF. The CDR3 nucleotides read TGTGCCAGGAGACGTGGGGATGGAAACACCATATATTTT.

This rearrangement joins TRBV28 to TRBJ2-5; D is perhaps TRBD2 (8 bases). Trimming pared 4 bases from V and 10 bases from J, leaving 22 bases between. The CDR3 consists of 15 residues. Germline CDR1 and CDR2: MDHEN and SYDVKM. The CDR3 nucleotides are TGTGCCAGCAGTTCCATGACAGGGCCGCGGGGGGACCAGTACTTC. It encodes CASSSMTGPRGDQYF.

As concerns this clonotype: This could be a read error, since a much larger clone is one nucleotide away. The J gene is TRBJ2-7, the V gene TRBV5-4, with TRBD2 identical over 8 bases. Germline V lookup: CDR1 SGHNT, CDR2 YYREEE (reference sequence). V shed 1 base and J 7 bases; nucleotides not matched to a gene: 7. This CDR3 comprises 14 residues. The CDR3 spells CASSLTSGSLEQYF. The CDR3 DNA reads TGTGCCAGCAGCTTGACTAGCGGATCCCTTGAGCAGTACTTC.

With regard to this clonotype: At one boundary the junction diverges from the germline segment, which might be a read error. The genes are TRBV11-2 and TRBJ2-3, with TRBD2 as a possible D gene (5 bases). Germline loops: CDR1 SGHAT, CDR2 FQNNGV. This CDR3 has 15 amino acids. The CDR3 bases are TGTGCCAGCAGCTTCGGTATCGCTAGCACAGATACGCGGTATTTT. Translation: CASSFGIASTDTRYF.

This chain connects TRBV25-1 to TRBJ2-1; D is uncertain. The CDR3 covers 14 residues. CDR1 is MGHDK, CDR2 SYGVNS, per germline. Deletions cut 5 bases from V and 7 bases from J, with 15 bases between. The CDR3, as DNA: TGTGCCAGCAGTTTACGCACCCTAGGGAATGAGCAGTTCTTC. It encodes CASSLRTLGNEQFF.

As for this clonotype: A much larger clone differs from this one at a single base, so this may be a read error. This chain uses TRBV20-1 with TRBJ2-7; D is unclear. This CDR3 contains 12 residues. Germline CDR1 and CDR2: DFQATT and SNEGSKA (reference sequence). CDR3 in amino acids: CNADHSATSQYF. The CDR3 coding sequence is TGCAATGCTGATCACTCAGCGACAAGCCAGTACTTC.

Notes on this clonotype: An end of the junction differs from the germline gene, which may be a read error. V usage is TRBV6-6 and J usage is TRBJ1-5; D gene unclear. This CDR3 is 16 amino acids long. CDR1 is MNHNY and CDR2 is SVGAGI in the germline V gene (reference sequence). CDR3 nucleotides: TGTGCCAGCAGCTACTTTGTTGGTTTAGACACTCAGCCCCAGCATTTT. This encodes CASSYFVGLDTQPQHF.

A note on this clonotype: A much larger clone lies one base from this, so it may be a read error. The chain carries TRBV10-3 and TRBJ2-7, with no clear D. Germline V CDR1 and CDR2: ENHRY, SYGVKD. The CDR3 has 15 residues. The CDR3 region is CVISGSGGEPLRQYF. CDR3 nucleotides: TGTGTCATCAGTGGCTCAGGTGGGGAACCTCTCCGGCAGTACTTC.

Notes on this clonotype: The conserved phenylalanine or tryptophan normally closing the CDR3 is absent here, so this likely arose from a read error. The DNA is omitted, as the CDR3 cannot be located on it reliably, and the CDR3 follows TCRdb's listing. The genes are TRBV6-1 and TRBJ2-7; the table names TRBD1, a call not compared with the DNA. From germline, CDR1 is MNHNS and CDR2 SASEGT. The CDR3 contains 14 residues when both ends are counted. The CDR3 here is CASRTGGAKDELYS.

Of note for this clonotype: The CDR3 carries no conserved terminal phenylalanine or tryptophan, so it likely arises from a read error. The chain uses TRBV11-2 and TRBJ2-5; perhaps TRBD1 as D (6 bases). The germline V gene encodes CDR1 SGHAT and CDR2 FQNNGV. V was clipped by 11 bases and J by 2 bases, with 18 bases between them. The CDR3 is 14 residues long. CDR3 in DNA: TGTGCCGACAGTCCACAGGGCGGTCAAGAGACCCAGTACTTA. Translated, it gives CADSPQGGQETQYL.

As for this clonotype: One junction end disagrees with the germline gene, perhaps due to a read error. This chain uses TRBV28 with TRBJ2-1, with D perhaps TRBD1 (6 bases). There are 14 residues in the CDR3. Germline V lookup: CDR1 MDHEN, CDR2 SYDVKM. The CDR3 loop is CASRKGTWGDEEFF. CDR3 DNA: TGTGCTAGCAGAAAGGGGACATGGGGCGATGAGGAGTTCTTC.

In the case of this clonotype: Mismatch with germline at one junction end may stem from a read error. This sequence joins TRBV11-2 and TRBJ2-1, with D perhaps assigned TRBD1 or TRBD2 (5 bases each). The germline gives CDR1 SGHAT, CDR2 FQNNGV. The CDR3 has 15 residues. CDR3 region: CASSWGMATDNERFF. The CDR3 nucleotides are TGTGCCAGCAGCTGGGGGATGGCGACAGACAATGAGCGGTTCTTC.

This clonotype has more than one count but fewer than ten. The chain couples TRBV6-5 to TRBJ2-1; the match to TRBD2 covers 13 bases. This CDR3 region has 17 residues. The V and J ends lost 2 bases and 8 bases, in that order; junction bases with no gene match: 9. Germline assignment: CDR1 MNHEY and CDR2 SVGAGI. The CDR3 DNA reads TGTGCCAGCAGTTACGCTACCGGGACTAGCGGGAACTATGAGCAGTTCTTC. Translated: CASSYATGTSGNYEQFF.

About this clonotype itself: One base away lies a much larger clone, so this may be a sequencing read error. V and J are TRBV20-1 and TRBJ1-5, with a tentative D call TRBD1 (5 bases). Trimming removed 3 bases from V and 6 bases from J, with 15 bases in between. The germline V gene encodes CDR1 DFQATT and CDR2 SNEGSKA (reference sequence). CDR3 length: 14 amino acids. The CDR3 DNA reads as TGCAGTGCTAGCTCAACATGGGGCGGTCAGCCCCAGCATTTT. Translating gives CSASSTWGGQPQHF.

Concerning this clonotype itself: A read error may account for a junction end that differs from germline. V usage is TRBV4-1 and J usage is TRBJ2-2; D might be TRBD2 (5 bases). Per germline, CDR1 MGHRA and CDR2 YSYEKL. The CDR3 extends over 13 amino acids. The CDR3 DNA follows: TGCGCAAGCAGCCAGGACTGGACCGGGGATCTGTTTTTT. This encodes CASSQDWTGDLFF.

The chain couples TRBV4-3 to TRBJ1-2, with a possible D match to TRBD1 (6 bases). Germline CDR1 and CDR2: LGHNA and YSLEER. CDR3 length: 16 residues. The V end was cut by 0 bases, the J end by 4 bases, with 15 bases between. The CDR3 DNA follows: TGCGCCAGCAGCCAAGAATGGGACAAGCTAGGCTATGGCTACACCTTC. Translated, it gives CASSQEWDKLGYGYTF.

About this clonotype itself: A much bigger clone sits one base away, suggesting this may be a read error. V and J are TRBV20-1 and TRBJ1-6; 7 bases are shared with TRBD1. Germline V gene sequence: CDR1 DFQATT, CDR2 SNEGSKA (reference sequence). The CDR3 runs 16 residues. The CDR3 DNA reads TGCAGAGCTAGGGAATACAGGGGTCCCGATTCTTCACCCCTCCACTTT. It translates to CRAREYRGPDSSPLHF.

Worth noting for this clonotype: One end of the junction fails to match germline, which may point to a read error. The chain combines TRBV12-3 or TRBV12-4 with TRBJ2-1; 11 bases are shared with TRBD2. The CDR3 sequence is 17 residues long. CDR3 sequence: CASSLRVAGGPRDDQFF. CDR3 DNA sequence: TGTGCTAGCAGTCTGAGGGTAGCGGGGGGGCCAAGGGATGACCAGTTCTTC.

The chain combines TRBV20-1 with TRBJ2-5; perhaps TRBD2 as D (7 bases). Looked up from germline, CDR1 is DFQATT and CDR2 is SNEGSKA (reference sequence). V lost 4 bases, J lost 8 bases, and 20 bases lay in between. This CDR3 has 14 residues. The CDR3: CSANGAGDIDTQYF. In DNA form, the CDR3 reads TGCAGTGCTAACGGGGCGGGGGACATAGATACCCAGTACTTC.

This clonotype came up many times. The CDR3 sequence: CSVVKGTGKEPQHF. CDR3 in DNA: TGCAGCGTTGTAAAAGGGACAGGGAAAGAGCCCCAGCATTTT. The chain employs TRBV29-1 and TRBJ1-5, with TRBD1 matching over 9 bases. The germline gives CDR1 SQVTM, CDR2 ANQGSEA. J gave up 8 bases and V 4 bases, and 9 bases lay outside the gene matches. The CDR3 has 14 amino acids.

This clonotype was seen once. With a much larger clone just one base away, this may be a read error. The rearrangement links TRBV6-6 to TRBJ2-3; TRBD1 matches 7 bases. This CDR3 contains 15 residues. V lost 5 bases to trimming and J lost 5 bases; unmatched junction nucleotides: 10. CDR1 MNHNY and CDR2 SVGAGI come from the germline V gene (reference sequence). DNA for the CDR3: TGTGCCAGCAGTCCCGGGACAGCCTACAAAGATACGCAGTATTTT. Protein product: CASSPGTAYKDTQYF.

This clonotype was counted a single time. The CDR3 does not end in the conserved phenylalanine or tryptophan, so this is likely a read error. The chain uses TRBV29-1 and TRBJ1-2; D gene ambiguous. V was trimmed by 3 bases and J by 8 bases, leaving 13 bases between them. This CDR3 spans 12 amino acids. Germline values: CDR1 SQVTM, CDR2 ANQGSEA. CDR3 in DNA: TGCAGCGTTGATCCCGATCAGGAAGGCTACACCTAC. This encodes CSVDPDQEGYTY.

Note on this clonotype: Sequence at one end of the junction differs from germline and may be a read error. V and J are TRBV6-5 and TRBJ1-1; perhaps TRBD1 as D (5 bases). This CDR3 has 13 residues. The germline V gene has CDR1 MNHEY and CDR2 SVGAGI. The CDR3 DNA reads TGTGCTAGCGCTGTCGTCAGGGACGCTGAAGCTTCCTTT. It translates to CASAVVRDAEASF.